This T cell receptor (beta chain) is drawn from a study of blood T cell repertoires in COVID-19. Whole-study context: Collection of acute and convalescent COVID-19 samples took place in the United States, Italy and Spain.

V gave up 2 bases and J gave up 5 bases; unmatched junction bases: 9. The CDR3 contains 17 residues. The V gene's germline CDR1 is LGHDT and CDR2 YNNKEL (reference sequence). Produced via immunoSEQ multiplex PCR; TCRdb's table is partial and in-frame only. The profile covers 70,000 to 85,000 clones, with roughly four fifths appearing a single time and just over 20% taken by the ten largest. This chain connects TRBV3-1 (or the pseudogene TRBV3-2) to TRBJ2-3, with 11 bases lining up with TRBD2. This sequence was found in a human donor in a cohort sampled during active COVID-19. Material: peripheral blood. CDR3 nucleotide sequence: TGTGCCAGCAGCCAACCCGGGACCGGGACTAGCGGAGATACGCAGTATTTT. This sequence encodes CASSQPGTGTSGDTQYF.